This T cell receptor beta chain was sequenced in a study of T-cell memory formation after mild COVID-19. The wider study: The TCR clusters were mostly specific to one donor. General study results and limits: Day 15 to 85 contracting clones showed balanced CD4/CD8; later expanders leaned CD4+.

TCRdb independently ran MiXCR on the 5' RACE reads; one entry per CDR3 protein. The repertoire holds approximately 200,000 distinct CDR3 sequences, with roughly 17% as singletons. V was clipped by 2 bases and J by 6 bases, with 20 bases between them. This CDR3 contains 16 residues. Looked up from germline, CDR1 is SGHVS and CDR2 is FNYEAQ. There are many counts of this clonotype. Its specificity is unknown. The V call is TRBV7-6, the J call TRBJ2-7, with D maybe TRBD1 (5 bases). The receptor was isolated from an adult woman who had mild COVID-19 (a few samples of this study predate the infection). Cell type and time point are not known. Material for sequencing was PBMCs or a T cell subset sorted from them (not recorded which). The CDR3: CASSLLPKASRGEQYF. The CDR3 bases are TGTGCCAGCAGCTTACTACCTAAGGCATCTAGGGGCGAGCAGTACTTC.